This record covers a single T cell receptor beta chain. The data were taken from a study of blood T cell repertoires in COVID-19. Overall study: Samples representing acute and convalescent COVID-19 were sourced from the United States, Italy and Spain. Sources were T cells, B-cell-depleted T cells, or PBMCs; the material itself was cDNA or gDNA.

Per the original methods: It was from reference gene primer amplification that nucleated cell counts were estimated. Profiled with immunoSEQ multiplex PCR; TCRdb holds only in-frame clones, not every one. The V and J calls and clone size come from that table; D and trimming were worked out from the DNA. The sample has about 150,000 clones, approximately 80% seen once; the top ten hold around 35%. Germline V gene lookup returns CDR1 SGHRS and CDR2 YFSETQ. Trimming cost V 4 bases and J 0 bases, with 17 bases left between them. CDR3 length equals 17 residues. Sample: peripheral blood. The TCR sequence derives from a human donor in a cohort sampled during active COVID-19. V gene TRBV5-1 combines with J gene TRBJ2-4; tentatively, D is TRBD2 (6 bases). CDR3 DNA sequence: TGCGCCAGCAGCCCCCTGGAGGGCAGGACAGCCAAAAACATTCAGTACTTC. This gives the protein CASSPLEGRTAKNIQYF.